The TCR beta chain described here comes from a study of T cells after yellow fever vaccination. The overall study: Fractions of low cell number were prepared using SMART-Seq v4 Ultra Low Input. Study findings and constraints: The bulk population could contribute abundant contaminating clonotypes to FACS-sorted repertoires. Clonotypes found in both CD4 and CD8 compartments made up a small share.

5'RACE template switching added a universal primer site and UMIs to TCR cDNA. TCRdb used MiXCR to reprocess the 5' RACE reads, holding one entry per CDR3 protein. The repertoire holds 610,000 or so distinct CDR3 sequences, with roughly an eighth as singletons. Germline trimming cut 5 bases from V and 7 bases from J; bases unmatched to any gene: 13. CDR3 length: 17 residues. The germline V gene encodes CDR1 LNHDA and CDR2 SQIVND (reference sequence). Only a few counts were recorded for this clonotype. Antigen: not known. This clonotype originated in a man younger than 40 who received the YFV17D yellow fever vaccine. This specimen was PBMCs, taken on the day of the yellow fever booster vaccination. V and J are TRBV19 and TRBJ2-1; TRBD2 matches 11 bases. The CDR3 sequence is CASSLRLSGRAGNEQFF. Here the CDR3 DNA reads TGTGCCAGTAGTCTGCGGCTTAGCGGGAGGGCCGGGAATGAGCAGTTCTTC.